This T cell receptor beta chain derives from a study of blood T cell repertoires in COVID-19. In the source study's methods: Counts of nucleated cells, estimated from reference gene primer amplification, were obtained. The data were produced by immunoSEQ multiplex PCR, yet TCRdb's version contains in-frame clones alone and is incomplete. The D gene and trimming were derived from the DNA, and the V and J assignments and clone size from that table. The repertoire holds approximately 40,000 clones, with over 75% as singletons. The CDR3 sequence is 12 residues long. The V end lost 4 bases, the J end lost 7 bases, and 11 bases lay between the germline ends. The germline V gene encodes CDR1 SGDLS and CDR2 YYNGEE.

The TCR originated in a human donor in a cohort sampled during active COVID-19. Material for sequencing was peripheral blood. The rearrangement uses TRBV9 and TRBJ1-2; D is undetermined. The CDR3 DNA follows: TGTGCCAGCAGCACACCCCAGATTGGCTACACCTTC. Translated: CASSTPQIGYTF.